The source of this T cell receptor (beta chain) is a study of blood T cell repertoires in COVID-19. Profiling relied on immunoSEQ multiplex PCR, and the TCRdb table lists in-frame clones only, not all of them. This sample carries 200,000 to 250,000 clones, almost 85% of them seen once, and the ten largest clones take approximately 9%. The V and J ends lost 5 bases and 9 bases respectively, with 17 bases between them. From germline, CDR1 is LNHDA and CDR2 SQIVND (reference sequence). The CDR3 consists of 14 residues. The receptor was isolated from a woman between 50 and 59 years old with acute COVID-19. The source material was PBMCs or T cells enriched from blood (not recorded which). The chain employs TRBV19 and TRBJ2-1; D might be TRBD1 (7 bases). CDR3 protein: CASSAYRGGGEQFF. CDR3 coding DNA: TGTGCCAGTAGTGCGTACAGGGGAGGCGGTGAGCAGTTCTTC.